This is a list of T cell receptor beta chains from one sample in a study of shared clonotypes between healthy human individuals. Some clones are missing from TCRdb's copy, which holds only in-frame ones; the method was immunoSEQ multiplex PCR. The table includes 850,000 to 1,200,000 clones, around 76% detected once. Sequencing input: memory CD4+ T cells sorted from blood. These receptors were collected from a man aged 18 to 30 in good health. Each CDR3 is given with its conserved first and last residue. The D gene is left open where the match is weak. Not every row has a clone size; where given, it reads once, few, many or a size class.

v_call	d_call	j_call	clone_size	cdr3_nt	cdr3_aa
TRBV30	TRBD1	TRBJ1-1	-	TGTGCCTATACAGGGGTCAAGAACACTGAAGCTTTCTTT	CAYTGVKNTEAFF
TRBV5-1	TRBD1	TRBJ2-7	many	TGCGCCAGCAGCTTGCGTCCGACAGGGCAAAAGTACGAGCAGTACTTC	CASSLRPTGQKYEQYF
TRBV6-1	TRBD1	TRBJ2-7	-	TGTGCCAGCAGTGAGAGGACAGGGGCGAACCCCTACGAGCAGTACTTC	CASSERTGANPYEQYF
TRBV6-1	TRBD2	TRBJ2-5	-	TGTGCCAGCAGTGAACGGGGAGCTAGCGGGGGGGCCAGGGAGGCCCAGTACTTC	CASSERGASGGAREAQYF
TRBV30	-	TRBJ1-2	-	TGTGCCTGGAGTGCGGACGCGGGCCCAGCCTACACCTTC	CAWSADAGPAYTF
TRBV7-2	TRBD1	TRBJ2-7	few	TGTGCCAGCAGCCGGACAGGGCCGTACGAGCAGTACTTC	CASSRTGPYEQYF
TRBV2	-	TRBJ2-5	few	TGTGCCAGCAGGGGCCTGGGCGGGGAGACCCAGTACTTC	CASRGLGGETQYF
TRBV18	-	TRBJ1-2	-	TGTGCCAGCTCACCCGCCACGGTGCATGGCTACACCTTC	CASSPATVHGYTF
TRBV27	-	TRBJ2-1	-	TGTGCCAGCAGTTTGGGTACTAGCAAGTTCGACTACAATGAGCAGTTCTTC	CASSLGTSKFDYNEQFF
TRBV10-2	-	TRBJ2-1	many	TGCGCCAGCAGTCTGGCGAAATACAATGAGCAGTTCTTC	CASSLAKYNEQFF
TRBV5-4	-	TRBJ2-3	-	TGTGCCAGCATCATCGCGGACTACCCTTCGCAGTATTTT	CASIIADYPSQYF
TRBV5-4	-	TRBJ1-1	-	TGTGCCAGCAGCCGAACGGACAGAGTGAACACTGAAGCTTTCTTT	CASSRTDRVNTEAFF
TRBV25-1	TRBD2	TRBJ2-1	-	TGTGCCAGCAGTGAAGGTAGCGGGGGGGCTCGCAATGAGCAGTTCTTC	CASSEGSGGARNEQFF
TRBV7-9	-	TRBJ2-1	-	TGTGCCAGCAGCTTCACCGGGACGAATGAGCAGTTCTTC	CASSFTGTNEQFF
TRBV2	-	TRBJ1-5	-	TGTGCCAGCAGCGGTCGGACAGCGATGAATCAGCCCCAGCATTTT	CASSGRTAMNQPQHF
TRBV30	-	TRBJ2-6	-	TGTGCCTGGAGTGGGTTGAGGCGACGGGGGGCGGTCGGAAATACCTCTGGGGCCAACGTCCTGACTTTC	CAWSGLRRRGAVGNTSGANVLTF
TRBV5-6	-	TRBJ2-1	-	TGTGCCAGCAGCCTCCGGGACTTGGACTATGAGCAGTTCTTC	CASSLRDLDYEQFF
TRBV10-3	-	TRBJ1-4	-	TGTGCCATCAGTGAGTCGGATATAAGGACTAATGAAAAACTGTTTTTT	CAISESDIRTNEKLFF
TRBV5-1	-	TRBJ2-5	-	TGCGCCAGCAGCCTTTACCAGGGGACGGGAGAGACCCAGTACTTC	CASSLYQGTGETQYF
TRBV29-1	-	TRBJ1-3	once	TGCAGCGTTATGGAGGTATCTGGAAACACCATATATTTT	CSVMEVSGNTIYF
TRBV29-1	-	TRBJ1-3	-	TGCAGCGTTGAAGATTTGGGGGCTTCTGGAAACACCATATATTTT	CSVEDLGASGNTIYF
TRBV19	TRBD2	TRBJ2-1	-	TGTGCCAGTAGTAAGCCCAGCGGGAGTCAAAGTGAGCAGTTCTTC	CASSKPSGSQSEQFF
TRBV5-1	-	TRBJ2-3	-	TGCGCCAGCACCACTAGCATCTTGGGCACAGATACGCAGTATTTT	CASTTSILGTDTQYF
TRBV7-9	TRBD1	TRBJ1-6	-	TGTGCCAGCAGCTCCCCGGGACAGGCCCGGTCACCCCTCCACTTT	CASSSPGQARSPLHF
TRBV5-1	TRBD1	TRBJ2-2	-	TGCGCCAGCAGCGTACAGGGGACCGGGGAGCTGTTTTTT	CASSVQGTGELFF
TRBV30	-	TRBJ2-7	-	TGTGCCTTTGGGCGGGGTCCCTACGAGCAGTACTTC	CAFGRGPYEQYF
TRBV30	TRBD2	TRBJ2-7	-	TGTGCCTGGAGGCTAGCGGGAGGGCCCTACGAGCAGTACTTC	CAWRLAGGPYEQYF
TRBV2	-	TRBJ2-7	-	TGTGCCAGCAGAACCACAGGACTTACCTACGAGCAGTACTTC	CASRTTGLTYEQYF
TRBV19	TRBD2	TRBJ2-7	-	TGTGCCAGTAGTATCATGGCGGGGGGTAGATACGAGCAGTACTTC	CASSIMAGGRYEQYF
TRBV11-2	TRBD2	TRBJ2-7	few	TGTGCCAGCAGCACCCCGGCGCGGGAGAGCGAGCAGTACTTC	CASSTPARESEQYF
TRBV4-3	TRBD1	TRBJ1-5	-	TGCGCCAGCAGCCAGGGGACAGGGGCAATCAGTCAGCCCCAGCATTTT	CASSQGTGAISQPQHF
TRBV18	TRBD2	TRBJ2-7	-	TGTGCCAGCTCACCACCGGCGCGGGAGCCGTACGAGCAGTACTTC	CASSPPAREPYEQYF
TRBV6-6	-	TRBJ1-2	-	TGTGCCAGCTTAGGCGACGGCTATGGCTACACCTTC	CASLGDGYGYTF
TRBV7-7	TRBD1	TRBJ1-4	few	TGTGCTAGCAGCCCGGGACAGGGTGCTAATGAAAAACTGTTTTTT	CASSPGQGANEKLFF
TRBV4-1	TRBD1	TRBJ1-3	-	TGCGCCAGCAGCCGTTCCACAGGGGGAGTAAACACCATATATTTT	CASSRSTGGVNTIYF
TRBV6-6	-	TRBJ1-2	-	TGTGCCAGCAGTTACGACCCCAGACTACCCTTCTATGGCTACACCTTC	CASSYDPRLPFYGYTF
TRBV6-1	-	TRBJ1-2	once	TGTGCCAGCAGTGAAGGTACAGACTACTATGGCTACACCTTC	CASSEGTDYYGYTF
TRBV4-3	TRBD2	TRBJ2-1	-	TGCGCCAGCAGCCAAGGCCTTAGCGGGAGGGACAATGAGCAGTTCTTC	CASSQGLSGRDNEQFF
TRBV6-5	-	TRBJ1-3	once	TGTGCCAGCACAAACCCGGGGGGCTCTGGAAACACCATATATTTT	CASTNPGGSGNTIYF
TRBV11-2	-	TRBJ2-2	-	TGTGCCGGGAAGGAGGGGGTTTACACCGGGGAGCTGTTTTTT	CAGKEGVYTGELFF
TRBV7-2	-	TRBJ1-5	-	TGTGCCAGCAGCCAGACAGGATCTCATCAGCCCCAGCATTTT	CASSQTGSHQPQHF
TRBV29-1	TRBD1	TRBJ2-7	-	TGCAGCGCAGGACAGGGGGCCTACGAGCAGTACTTC	CSAGQGAYEQYF
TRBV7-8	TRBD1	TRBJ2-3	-	TGTGCCAGCAGCTTCGGACAGGCACCTCGCACAGATACGCAGTATTTT	CASSFGQAPRTDTQYF
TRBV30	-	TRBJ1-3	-	TGTGCCTGGAGCGAGGGGGCTGGAAACACCATATATTTT	CAWSEGAGNTIYF
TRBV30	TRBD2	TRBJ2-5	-	TGTGCCTCTTCGGGACTAGCGGAAGAGACCCAGTACTTC	CASSGLAEETQYF
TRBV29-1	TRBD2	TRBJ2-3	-	TGCAGCCTCGCGCGGGGGGGCACAGATACGCAGTATTTT	CSLARGGTDTQYF
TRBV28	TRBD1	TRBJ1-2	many	TGTGCCAGCCTTCACAGGGGACTGGGTGGCTACACCTTC	CASLHRGLGGYTF
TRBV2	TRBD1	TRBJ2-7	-	TGTGCCAGCAGTGGTTTTTGGGACAGCTACGAGCAGTACTTC	CASSGFWDSYEQYF
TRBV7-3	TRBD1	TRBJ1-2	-	TGTGCCAGCAGCTCGGGACAGGGGGTAAACTATGGCTACACCTTC	CASSSGQGVNYGYTF
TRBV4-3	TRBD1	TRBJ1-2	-	TGCGCCAGCAGCCAAGATCAGGGGGCCGACTATGGCTACACCTTC	CASSQDQGADYGYTF
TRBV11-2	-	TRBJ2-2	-	TGTGCCAGCAGCTTAGTGGCCGGAGCTCCCGGGGAGCTGTTTTTT	CASSLVAGAPGELFF
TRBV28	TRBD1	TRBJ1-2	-	TGTGCCAGCAGTTTTGCACAGGGGGTAGGTTACTATGGCTACACCTTC	CASSFAQGVGYYGYTF